The 9 T cell receptor beta chains listed next were all sequenced from one sample in a study of T cells in localized non-small cell lung cancer. Sequenced by immunoSEQ multiplex PCR; TCRdb stores in-frame clones only, minus some. The table records 30,000 to 40,000 clones, 78% of them present only once. The sample consisted of peripheral blood, taken before any cancer treatment. These receptors were taken from a male donor aged 60 or over with stage II squamous cell lung carcinoma.

The chain carries TRBV9 and TRBJ2-3; possibly TRBD1 for D (6 bases). Germline V gene lookup returns CDR1 SGDLS and CDR2 YYNGEE. V lost 3 bases, J lost 5 bases, and 13 bases lay in between. The CDR3 is 14 amino acids. The CDR3 here is CASSAQGEVDTQYF. The CDR3 DNA sequence: TGTGCCAGCAGCGCACAGGGTGAGGTAGATACGCAGTATTTT.

The chain has TRBV30 and TRBJ1-2, with D hard to call. The CDR3 runs to 13 residues. Trimming stripped 0 bases from V and 2 bases from J, with 7 bases between. Germline V gene lookup returns CDR1 GTSNPN and CDR2 SVGIG (reference sequence). The chain's CDR3 is CAWSVEANYGYTF. For the CDR3, the DNA is TGTGCCTGGAGTGTAGAAGCAAACTATGGCTACACCTTC.

The chain is built from TRBV6-6 and TRBJ2-1; D is ambiguous. Trimming took off 4 bases at V and 10 bases at J, with 8 bases between the two ends. Germline V gives CDR1 MNHNY, CDR2 SVGAGI (reference sequence). The CDR3 totals 11 residues. CDR3 coding DNA: TGTGCCAGCAGTTCACCCTGGGAGCAGTTCTTC. Protein: CASSSPWEQFF.

In its sample, this clone was seen once. This rearrangement joins TRBV10-3 to TRBJ2-3; TRBD2 agrees at 9 bases. The CDR3 runs 16 residues. V lost 8 bases, J lost 2 bases, and 11 bases stayed unmatched. Germline-derived CDR1 and CDR2 are ENHRY and SYGVKD. The CDR3 nucleotides are TGTGCCATCGCAGAGGGGGCGGGAGGGCTCACAGATACGCAGTATTTT. The encoded protein is CAIAEGAGGLTDTQYF.

The rearrangement joins TRBV5-4 to TRBJ2-3, with a possible D match to TRBD2 (5 bases). Per germline, CDR1 SGHNT and CDR2 YYREEE (reference sequence). The germline V and J ends were trimmed by 3 bases and 6 bases, with 11 bases remaining between them. This CDR3 contains 13 residues. The CDR3 DNA reads as TGTGCCAGCAGCTCGGAGGTGGTGGATACGCAGTATTTT. This encodes CASSSEVVDTQYF. The entire variable domain, with the rest obtained from reference TRBV5-4 and TRBJ2-3, is as follows: ETGVTQSPTHLIKTRGQQVTLRCSSQSGHNTVSWYQQALGQGPQFIFQYYREEENGRGNFPPRFSGLQFPNYSSELNVNALELDDSALYLCASSSEVVDTQYFGPGTRLTVL.

This clone was recorded once. This chain links TRBV6-1 with TRBJ1-6; a possible D gene is TRBD1 (6 bases). This CDR3 has 13 residues. The V gene's germline CDR1 is MNHNS and CDR2 SASEGT. V was cut by 9 bases and J by 6 bases, with 12 bases left in between. CDR3 DNA: TGTGCCAGTACTGACAGGCTTAATTCACCCCTCCACTTT. Translated, it gives CASTDRLNSPLHF.

The chain carries TRBV5-4 and TRBJ2-7, with 8 nucleotides matching TRBD1. The CDR3 spans 13 residues. The V gene end was trimmed by 4 bases and the J gene end by 4 bases; junction bases not matched to a gene: 4. The V gene's germline CDR1 is SGHNT and CDR2 YYREEE (reference sequence). The DNA for the CDR3 is TGTGCCAGCAGCGTGGACAGGGATTACGAGCAGTACTTC. Encoded protein: CASSVDRDYEQYF.

The genes are TRBV7-6 and TRBJ2-7, with 8 bases that match TRBD1. The CDR3 contains 16 residues. Germline V gene data show CDR1 as SGHVS and CDR2 as FNYEAQ. With V trimmed by 1 base and J by 4 bases, 9 bases remained unmatched. The CDR3 coding sequence is TGTGCCAGCAGCTTAGGGTTAGGGACAGGAGGATACGAGCAGTACTTC. Its protein product is CASSLGLGTGGYEQYF.

The chain carries TRBV23-1 and TRBJ1-6; no reliable D call. TRBV23-1 is filed as an ORF, its function uncertain. Trimming took off 6 bases at V and 18 bases at J, with 24 bases between the two ends. The CDR3 runs 14 residues. The CDR3 DNA reads TGCGCCAGCAGCCAAGAGACGGGAATATACACCCCCCACTTT. It codes for CASSQETGIYTPHF.